This T cell receptor (beta chain) appears in the sequencing data of a study of T-cell memory formation after mild COVID-19. Across the whole study: TCR clusters mostly belonged to single donors. General study points: The SARS-CoV-2 specificity of second-wave clones reaching peak at day 37 remained unverified.

TCRdb independently ran MiXCR on the 5' RACE reads; one entry per CDR3 protein. The data hold hundreds of thousands of distinct CDR3 sequences, with 20% observed a single time. In regard to this clonotype: Its cognate antigen is unknown.

V lost 5 bases, J lost 1 base, and 9 bases lay in between. In germline, CDR1 is SQVTM, CDR2 ANQGSEA. The CDR3 runs to 12 residues. Sequencing was carried out using PBMCs or a T cell subset sorted from them (not recorded which). The chain combines TRBV29-1 with TRBJ2-7, with a tentative D call TRBD1 (5 bases). The TCR was taken from an adult woman who had mild COVID-19 (a few samples of this study predate the infection). Cell type and time point are not known. Here the CDR3 reads CSVYTGSYEQYF. As DNA, the CDR3 is TGCAGCGTTTACACAGGTTCCTACGAGCAGTACTTC.